The clone carrying this T cell receptor (beta chain) was seen once. Its specificity is not known. The record originates from a study of CD8+ T cells in alopecia areata. Regarding the study as a whole: Mouse data revealed clearer TCR sharing than patient data did, a gap possibly tied to HLA. Scalp samples also yield sequences from resident alphabeta T cells of normal skin.

Patients with alopecia areata provided lesional scalp punch biopsies as well as peripheral blood. Sequencing relied on a cDNA template that was reverse transcribed from extracted RNA. Generated by immunoSEQ multiplex PCR, the TCRdb table keeps only in-frame clones and is missing some. The table lists under 75,000 clones, about half of them singletons, with about a sixth in the top ten. The junction had 3 bases not matched to a gene; V was cut back by 3 bases and J by 0 bases. Per germline, CDR1 MDHEN and CDR2 SYDVKM. The length of the CDR3 is 15 residues. Specimen: CD8+ T cells sorted from blood, collected at week 0. The TCR was taken from a human donor with alopecia areata. The chain couples TRBV28 to TRBJ2-5, with 8 bases lining up with TRBD2. The CDR3 loop reads CASSLRLANQETQYF. The DNA of the CDR3 is TGTGCCAGCAGTTTGAGACTAGCGAACCAAGAGACCCAGTACTTC.